This paragraph covers one T cell receptor (beta chain) sequence. The sample comes from a study of blood T cell repertoires in COVID-19. Study background: Samples taken during acute and convalescent COVID-19 were collected in the United States, Italy and Spain.

Generated by immunoSEQ multiplex PCR, the TCRdb table keeps only in-frame clones and is missing some. The table records 150,000 to 200,000 clones, around 79% of them present only once. Sequenced sample: peripheral blood. This TCR derives from a man in his fifties or sixties with active or convalescent COVID-19.

CDR3 region: CATSTPGTLTGELFF. The CDR3, as DNA: TGTGCCACCAGCACGCCCGGGACACTCACCGGGGAGCTGTTTTTT. The rearrangement uses TRBV15 and TRBJ2-2; TRBD1 might be the D (6 bases). The CDR3 sequence is 15 residues long. Germline V gene lookup returns CDR1 LNHNV and CDR2 YYDKDF (reference sequence). The V end was cut by 4 bases, the J end by 4 bases, with 13 bases between.